This is a list of T cell receptor beta chains from one sample in a study of T cell responses to AZD1222 COVID-19 vaccine. Assay: immunoSEQ multiplex PCR; the TCRdb copy retains only in-frame clones and omits some. In the table there are under 150,000 clones, approximately 89% of which are singletons. This specimen was peripheral blood, taken 28 days after the second AZD1222 dose. The receptor source for this set is an adult who received the AZD1222 COVID-19 vaccine. CDR3s include the opening cysteine and the closing phenylalanine or tryptophan. The order of the fields is clone size, V gene, J gene, D gene, CDR3 DNA, CDR3 protein. The D gene is left open where the match is weak. Rows give clone size only sometimes, using once, few, many, or a class for an expanded clone.

>.|TRBV4-2|TRBJ1-1|.
TGTGCCAGCAGCCAAGATCTGGACACTGAAGCTTTCTTT
CASSQDLDTEAFF
>.|TRBV15|TRBJ1-2|TRBD1
TGTGCCACCAGTTATGGACAGGGAGGCTATGGCTACACCTTC
CATSYGQGGYGYTF
>.|TRBV5-4|TRBJ2-7|.
TGTGCCAGCAGCTTTGGCAGGGTTAACGACGAGCAGTACTTC
CASSFGRVNDEQYF
>.|TRBV12-3/TRBV12-4|TRBJ2-5|TRBD1
TGTGCCAGCAGTTTAGGGGACAGGGAGACCCAGTACTTC
CASSLGDRETQYF
>.|TRBV18|TRBJ1-2|.
TGTGCCAGCTCCCTAGACGTTAAGGGTGGCTACACCTTC
CASSLDVKGGYTF
>.|TRBV6-6|TRBJ1-6|.
TGTGCCAGCAGTAGAATGAGTTCACCCCTCCACTTT
CASSRMSSPLHF
>once|TRBV12-3/TRBV12-4|TRBJ2-7|TRBD1
TGTGCCAGCAGTTTCGACAGGGGATCGGTGCAGTACTTC
CASSFDRGSVQYF
>once|TRBV18|TRBJ1-4|TRBD1
TGTGCCAGCTCACCATCGGACAGGGTTGGGGAAAAACTGTTTTTT
CASSPSDRVGEKLFF
>once|TRBV27|TRBJ1-2|.
TGTGCCAGCAGCCCCAAAACAGGGAACTATGGCTACACCTTC
CASSPKTGNYGYTF
>.|TRBV15|TRBJ2-7|TRBD1
TGTGCCACCAGCAGAACCGGGACAGGGAATGTCGAGCAGTACTTC
CATSRTGTGNVEQYF
>.|TRBV6-5|TRBJ1-1|TRBD1
TGTGCCAGCAGAAAACCGGGACAGCAGAACACTGAAGCTTTCTTT
CASRKPGQQNTEAFF
>.|TRBV4-1|TRBJ1-1|.
TGCGCCAGCAGCCAAGATAATGGCCGGAACACTGAAGCTTTCTTT
CASSQDNGRNTEAFF
>.|TRBV5-5|TRBJ1-1|.
TGTGCCAGCAGCTTAACAGGGAACACTGAAGCTTTCTTT
CASSLTGNTEAFF
>.|TRBV3-1/TRBV3-2|TRBJ1-2|.
TGTGCCAGCAGCCAAGAGACGGGGGCCGGCTATGGCTACACCTTC
CASSQETGAGYGYTF
>.|TRBV15|TRBJ1-3|.
TGTGCCACCAGCAGCGGCGTGGGCAGGCAGCCATATTTT
CATSSGVGRQPYF
>.|TRBV28|TRBJ2-1|TRBD2
TGTGCCAGCAGTCCGGGACTAGCGGGGGACAAAAATGAGCAGTTCTTC
CASSPGLAGDKNEQFF
>.|TRBV7-3|TRBJ2-1|TRBD2
TGTGCCAGCAGCTTAACTTCGGGAGGTGAGGCCTACAATGAGCAGTTCTTC
CASSLTSGGEAYNEQFF
>medium-sized|TRBV2|TRBJ1-2|TRBD1
TGTGCCAGCAAGCCCGGGACAGGAGATTTCTATGGCTACACCTTC
CASKPGTGDFYGYTF
>.|TRBV12-3/TRBV12-4|TRBJ1-6|TRBD1
TGTGCCAGCAGTCGACAGGGAGGCTCACCCCTCCACTTT
CASSRQGGSPLHF
>once|TRBV6-5|TRBJ2-7|.
TGTGCCAGCAGTTACTCTGGCTCGACCTACGAGCAGTACTTC
CASSYSGSTYEQYF
>.|TRBV10-3|TRBJ1-4|TRBD1
TGTGCCATCAGTGAGTCGACAGGGGGTAATGAAAAACTGTTTTTT
CAISESTGGNEKLFF
>.|TRBV10-3|TRBJ2-1|TRBD2
TGTGCCATCACCGATAGCGGGGGGGCCTACAATGAGCAGTTCTTC
CAITDSGGAYNEQFF
>.|TRBV28|TRBJ2-7|.
TGTGCCAGCAGTCCACGGGTCAGGAGCTACTCCTACGAGCAGTACTTC
CASSPRVRSYSYEQYF
>.|TRBV20-1|TRBJ2-1|.
TGCAGTGCTAGTTCGGGGGTGCTTACCTACAATGAGCAGTTCTTC
CSASSGVLTYNEQFF
>.|TRBV27|TRBJ1-4|.
TGTGCCAGCAGTTTTCCAGGGGTTAATGAAAAACTGTTTTTT
CASSFPGVNEKLFF
>few|TRBV6-6|TRBJ1-1|.
TGTGCCAGCAGTTACTCGGGGGGGAGGCACACCACTGAAGCTTTCTTT
CASSYSGGRHTTEAFF
>.|TRBV14|TRBJ1-1|.
TGTGCCAGCAGCCAAGTTGGTCAGGTTATGAGAGCTTTCTTT
CASSQVGQVMRAFF
>few|TRBV7-9|TRBJ2-1|.
TGTGCCAGCAGCTTAATGAGCTCCTACAATGAGCAGTTCTTC
CASSLMSSYNEQFF
>.|TRBV28|TRBJ1-5|.
TGTGCCAGCAGTTTGGGGGGGGCGGGAAATCAGCCCCAGCATTTT
CASSLGGAGNQPQHF
>few|TRBV19|TRBJ2-7|.
TGTGCCAGTAGTATGGGTGTAGGGAACGAGCAGTACTTC
CASSMGVGNEQYF
>.|TRBV6-4|TRBJ1-5|.
TGTGCCAGCAGTCTGGACAAAAATCAGCCCCAGCATTTT
CASSLDKNQPQHF
>.|TRBV5-6|TRBJ2-7|.
TGTGCCAGCAGCTTGCGTCGTTCTACTATAACCTACGAGCAGTACTTC
CASSLRRSTITYEQYF
>.|TRBV5-1|TRBJ2-6|.
TGCGCCAGCAGCTTGCTAGGGAGCGGTTCTGGGGCCAACGTCCTGACTTTC
CASSLLGSGSGANVLTF
>few|TRBV3-1/TRBV3-2|TRBJ1-6|.
TGTGCCAGCAGCCAAGTCGACAGGATGAATTCACCCCTCCACTTT
CASSQVDRMNSPLHF
>.|TRBV7-2|TRBJ2-5|.
TGTGCCAGCAGCTTAGGGAGGGGGACTGAGACCCAGTACTTC
CASSLGRGTETQYF
>few|TRBV2|TRBJ1-4|.
TGTGCCAGCAGTGAAGTGGACGGTGAAAAACTGTTTTTT
CASSEVDGEKLFF